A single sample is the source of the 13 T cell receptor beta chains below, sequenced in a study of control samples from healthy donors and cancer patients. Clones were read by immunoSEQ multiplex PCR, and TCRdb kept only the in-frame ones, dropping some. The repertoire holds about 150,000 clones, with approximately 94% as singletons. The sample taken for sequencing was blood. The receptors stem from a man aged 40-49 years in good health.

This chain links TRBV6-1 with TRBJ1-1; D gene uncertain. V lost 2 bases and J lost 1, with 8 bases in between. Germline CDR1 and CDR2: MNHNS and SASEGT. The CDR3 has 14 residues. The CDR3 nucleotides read TGTGCCAGCAGTGAAACCCTCCCGAACACTGAAGCTTTCTTT. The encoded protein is CASSETLPNTEAFF.

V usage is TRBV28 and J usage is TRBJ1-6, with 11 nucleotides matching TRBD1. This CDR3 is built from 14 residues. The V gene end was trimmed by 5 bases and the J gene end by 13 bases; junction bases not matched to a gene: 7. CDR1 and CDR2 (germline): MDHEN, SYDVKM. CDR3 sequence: CASSPGTGGGPLHF. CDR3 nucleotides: TGTGCCAGCAGTCCCGGGACAGGGGGTGGCCCCCTCCACTTT.

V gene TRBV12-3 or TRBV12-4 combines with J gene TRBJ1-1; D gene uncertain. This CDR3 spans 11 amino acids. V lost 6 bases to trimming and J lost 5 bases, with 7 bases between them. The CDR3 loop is CASSRRTEAFF. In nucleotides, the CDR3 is TGTGCCAGCAGCCGACGGACTGAAGCTTTCTTT.

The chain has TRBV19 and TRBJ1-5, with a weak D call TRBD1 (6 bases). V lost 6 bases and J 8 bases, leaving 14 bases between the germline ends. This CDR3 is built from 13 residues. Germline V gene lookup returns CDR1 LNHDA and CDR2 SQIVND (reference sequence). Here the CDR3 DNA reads TGTGCCAGTAGCCTCCCAGGGGTGGAGCCCCAGCATTTT. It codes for CASSLPGVEPQHF.

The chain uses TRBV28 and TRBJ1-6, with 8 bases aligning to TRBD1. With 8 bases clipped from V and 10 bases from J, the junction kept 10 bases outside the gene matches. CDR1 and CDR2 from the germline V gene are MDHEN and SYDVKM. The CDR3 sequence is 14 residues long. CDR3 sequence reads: CASGGTGGESPLHF. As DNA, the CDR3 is TGTGCCAGCGGTGGGACAGGAGGCGAATCACCCCTCCACTTT.

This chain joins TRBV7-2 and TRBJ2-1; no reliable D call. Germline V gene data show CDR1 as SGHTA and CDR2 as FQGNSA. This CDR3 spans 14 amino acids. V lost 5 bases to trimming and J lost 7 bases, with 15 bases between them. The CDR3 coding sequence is TGTGCCAGCAGCCAACGGAGTGGGTCTAATGAGCAGTTCTTC. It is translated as CASSQRSGSNEQFF. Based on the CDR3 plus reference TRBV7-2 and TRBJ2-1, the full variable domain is GAGVSQSPSNKVTEKGKDVELRCDPISGHTALYWYRQSLGQGLEFLIYFQGNSAPDKSGLPSDRFSAERTGGSVSTLTIQRTQQEDSAVYLCASSQRSGSNEQFFGPGTRLTVL.

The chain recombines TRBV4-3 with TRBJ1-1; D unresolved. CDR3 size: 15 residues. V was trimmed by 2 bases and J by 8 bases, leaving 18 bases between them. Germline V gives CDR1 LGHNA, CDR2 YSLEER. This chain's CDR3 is CASSQSRTVRTEAFF. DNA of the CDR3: TGCGCCAGCAGCCAATCGCGGACCGTTCGAACAGAAGCTTTCTTT.

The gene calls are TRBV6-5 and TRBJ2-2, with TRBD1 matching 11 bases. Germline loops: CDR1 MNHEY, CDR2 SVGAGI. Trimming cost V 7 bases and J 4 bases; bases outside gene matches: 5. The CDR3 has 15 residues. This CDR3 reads CASIPGTGGTGELFF. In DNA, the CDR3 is TGTGCCAGCATTCCTGGGACAGGGGGCACCGGGGAGCTGTTTTTT.

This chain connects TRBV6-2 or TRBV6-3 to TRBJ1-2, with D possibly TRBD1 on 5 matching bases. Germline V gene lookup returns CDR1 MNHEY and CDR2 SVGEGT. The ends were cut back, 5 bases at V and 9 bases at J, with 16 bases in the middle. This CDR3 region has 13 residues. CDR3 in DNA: TGTGCCAGCAGTGACCCCGGGACCGGGAGCTACACCTTC. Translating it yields CASSDPGTGSYTF.

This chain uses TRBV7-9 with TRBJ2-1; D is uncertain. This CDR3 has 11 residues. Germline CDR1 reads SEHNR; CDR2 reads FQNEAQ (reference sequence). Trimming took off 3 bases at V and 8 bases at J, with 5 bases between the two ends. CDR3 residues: CASSFEDEQFF. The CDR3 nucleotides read TGTGCCAGCAGCTTCGAGGATGAGCAGTTCTTC.

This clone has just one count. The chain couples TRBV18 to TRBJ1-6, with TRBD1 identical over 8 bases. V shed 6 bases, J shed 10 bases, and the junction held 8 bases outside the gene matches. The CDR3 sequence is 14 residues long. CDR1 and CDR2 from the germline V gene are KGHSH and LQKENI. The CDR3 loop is CASSQDRGGSPLHF. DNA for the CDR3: TGTGCCAGCTCTCAAGACAGGGGAGGCTCACCCCTCCACTTT.

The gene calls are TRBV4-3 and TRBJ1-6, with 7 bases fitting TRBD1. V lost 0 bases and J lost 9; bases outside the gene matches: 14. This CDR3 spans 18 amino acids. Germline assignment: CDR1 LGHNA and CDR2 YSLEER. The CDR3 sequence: CASSQDLGQTGSGSPLHF. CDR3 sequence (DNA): TGCGCCAGCAGCCAAGATCTTGGGCAGACAGGGTCGGGTTCACCCCTCCACTTT.

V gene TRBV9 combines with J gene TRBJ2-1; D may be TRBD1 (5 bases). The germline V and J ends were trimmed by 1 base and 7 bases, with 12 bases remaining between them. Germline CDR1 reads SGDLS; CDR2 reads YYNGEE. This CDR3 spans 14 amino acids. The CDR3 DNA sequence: TGTGCCAGCAGCGTATCTTCAGGGCGAAATGAGCAGTTCTTC. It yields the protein CASSVSSGRNEQFF.